The clone carrying this T cell receptor (beta chain) was counted at least ten times. Its target is not known. This record comes from a study of T cells after yellow fever vaccination. Template switching by 5'RACE produced TCR cDNA, adding a universal primer site and UMIs. TCRdb re-analysed the 5' RACE reads in MiXCR, keeping a single row per CDR3 protein. The data contain about 75,000 distinct CDR3 sequences, under 9.5% of them singletons. The V end was cut by 11 bases, the J end by 6 bases, with 19 bases between. This CDR3 comprises 13 residues. Germline CDR1 LNHNV, CDR2 YYDKDF (reference sequence). Study results and caveats: Booster samples showed a return of most primary-vaccination clones (roughly 95% CD4, approximately 88% CD8).

This receptor was identified in a man younger than 30 who received the YFV17D yellow fever vaccine. V usage is TRBV15 and J usage is TRBJ1-1; perhaps TRBD1 as D (5 bases). The input for sequencing was CD8+ T cells sorted from PBMCs, taken 10 to 11 days after the first yellow fever vaccination. The DNA for the CDR3 is TGTGCCTCAGCAAGGCCGGAGGGACCTGAAGCTTTCTTT. This encodes CASARPEGPEAFF. Complete variable domain (other parts from reference TRBV15 and TRBJ1-1): DAMVIQNPRYQVTQFGKPVTLSCSQTLNHNVMYWYQQKSSQAPKLLFHYYDKDFNNEADTPDNFQSRRPNTSFCFLDIRSPGLGDTAMYLCASARPEGPEAFFGQGTRLTVV.